This T cell receptor (beta chain) was found in a study of blood T cell repertoires in COVID-19. Study overall: The United States, Italy and Spain provided the acute and convalescent COVID-19 samples. T cells, B-cell-depleted T cells, or PBMCs supplied cDNA or gDNA.

Profiled with immunoSEQ multiplex PCR; TCRdb holds only in-frame clones, not every one. This table holds a few hundred thousand clones, around nine tenths found once. Recruitment covered 20 to 25 US areas and drew participants whose ages spanned roughly 18 to 89 years. All recovered Cohort 3 donors got two negative PCRs, got clearance, or saw symptom resolution. Trimming left V 6 bases short and J 0 bases short, with 11 bases between. There are 14 residues in the CDR3. Per germline, CDR1 MRHNA and CDR2 SNTAGT. This receptor was obtained from a woman between 45 and 65 years old who had recovered from COVID-19. The rearrangement uses TRBV6-4 and TRBJ1-1; D may be TRBD1 (5 bases). The specimen sequenced was PBMCs or T cells enriched from blood (not recorded which). The CDR3 spells CASRQGSMNTEAFF. Written as DNA, the CDR3 is TGTGCCAGCAGGCAGGGCAGCATGAACACTGAAGCTTTCTTT.